This T cell receptor (beta chain) was captured in a study of PD-L1 blockade in urothelial cancer. Background on the study: Bladder-origin urothelial cancer in males described about 90% of the roughly 30 patients. Patients had undergone 0 to 3 prior chemotherapy regimens. Blood analysis occurred 3 weeks (second dose) and 6 weeks after treatment start. Study-level results: Tumor-associated TCR clones expanded more in blood at 3 weeks in patients with durable benefit.

Indicated time point: pretreatment peripheral blood. Regarding this clone: Its antigen is not identified.

The CDR3 covers 15 residues. In germline, CDR1 is SGHRS, CDR2 YFSETQ. Trimming shortened V by 1 base and J by 0 bases, and 10 bases separated the two germline ends. Method: immunoSEQ multiplex PCR; TCRdb's copy keeps in-frame clones and lacks some. The table lists approximately 56,000 clones, 85% of them singletons. The starting material was PBMCs, obtained around atezolizumab (anti-PD-L1) treatment. This chain joins TRBV5-1 and TRBJ2-5; tentative D call: TRBD1 (5 bases). This sequence was found in a man between 65 and 85 years old with urothelial cancer. CDR3 loop: CASSLLTDNQETQYF. CDR3 DNA: TGCGCCAGCAGCTTGTTGACAGACAACCAAGAGACCCAGTACTTC.